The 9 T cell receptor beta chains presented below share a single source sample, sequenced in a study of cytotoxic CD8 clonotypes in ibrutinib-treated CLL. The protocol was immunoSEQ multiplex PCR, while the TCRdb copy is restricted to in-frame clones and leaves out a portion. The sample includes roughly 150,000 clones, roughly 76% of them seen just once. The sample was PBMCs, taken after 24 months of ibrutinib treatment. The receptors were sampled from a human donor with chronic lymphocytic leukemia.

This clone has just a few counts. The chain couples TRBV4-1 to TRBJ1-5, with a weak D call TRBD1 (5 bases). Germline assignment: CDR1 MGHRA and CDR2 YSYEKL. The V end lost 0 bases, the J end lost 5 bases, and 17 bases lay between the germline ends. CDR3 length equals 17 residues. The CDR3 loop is CASSQDPWALGDQPQHF. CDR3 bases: TGCGCCAGCAGCCAAGATCCATGGGCATTAGGGGATCAGCCCCAGCATTTT.

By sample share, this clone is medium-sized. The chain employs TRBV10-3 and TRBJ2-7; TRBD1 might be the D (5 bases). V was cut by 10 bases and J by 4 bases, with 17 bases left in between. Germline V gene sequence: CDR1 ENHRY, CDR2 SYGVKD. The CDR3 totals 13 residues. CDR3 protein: CASRQSLGYEQYF. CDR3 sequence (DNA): TGTGCCAGTAGACAGTCCCTGGGTTACGAGCAGTACTTC.

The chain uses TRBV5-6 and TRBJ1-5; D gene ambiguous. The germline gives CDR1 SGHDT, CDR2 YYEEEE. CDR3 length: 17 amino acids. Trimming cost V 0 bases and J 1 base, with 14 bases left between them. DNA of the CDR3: TGTGCCAGCAGCTTGGCCGAGGGCAGAGGGAGCAATCAGCCCCAGCATTTT. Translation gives CASSLAEGRGSNQPQHF.

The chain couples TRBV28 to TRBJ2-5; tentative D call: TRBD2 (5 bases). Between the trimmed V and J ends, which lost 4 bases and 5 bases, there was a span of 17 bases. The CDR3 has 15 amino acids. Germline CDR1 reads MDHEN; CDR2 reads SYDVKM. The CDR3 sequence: CASSSGRGAAETQYF. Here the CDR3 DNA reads TGTGCCAGCAGTTCCGGACGGGGAGCCGCGGAGACCCAGTACTTC.

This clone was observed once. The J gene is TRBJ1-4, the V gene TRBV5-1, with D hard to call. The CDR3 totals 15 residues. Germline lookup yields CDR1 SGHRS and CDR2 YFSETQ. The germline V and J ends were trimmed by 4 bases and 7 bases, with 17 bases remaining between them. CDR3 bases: TGCGCCAGCAGCCAGAGCGGGCCGAGTGGTGAAAAACTGTTTTTT. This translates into CASSQSGPSGEKLFF.

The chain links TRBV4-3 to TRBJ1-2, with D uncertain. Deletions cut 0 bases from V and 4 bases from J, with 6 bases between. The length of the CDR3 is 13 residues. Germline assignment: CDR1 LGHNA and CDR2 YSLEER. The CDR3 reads CASSQERLYGYTF. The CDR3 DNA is TGCGCCAGCAGCCAAGAAAGGCTCTATGGCTACACCTTC.

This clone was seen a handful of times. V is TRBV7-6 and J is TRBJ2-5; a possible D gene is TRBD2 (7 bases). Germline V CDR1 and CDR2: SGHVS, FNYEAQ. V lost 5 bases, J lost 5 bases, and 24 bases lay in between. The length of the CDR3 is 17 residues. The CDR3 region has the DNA TGTGCCAGCAGCCCCGCCGGTGCGGGGGCCCCCGGGGAGACCCAGTACTTC. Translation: CASSPAGAGAPGETQYF.

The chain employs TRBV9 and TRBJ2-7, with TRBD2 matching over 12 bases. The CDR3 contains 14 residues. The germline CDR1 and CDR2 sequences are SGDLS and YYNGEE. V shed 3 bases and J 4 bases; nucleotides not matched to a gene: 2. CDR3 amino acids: CASSGGTSGYEQYF. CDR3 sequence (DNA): TGTGCCAGCAGCGGCGGGACTAGCGGGTACGAGCAGTACTTC.

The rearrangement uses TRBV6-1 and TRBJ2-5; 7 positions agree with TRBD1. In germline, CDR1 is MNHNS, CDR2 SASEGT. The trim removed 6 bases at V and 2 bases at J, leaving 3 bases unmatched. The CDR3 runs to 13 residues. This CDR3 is CASREQGQETQYF. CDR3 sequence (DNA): TGTGCCAGCAGGGAACAGGGGCAAGAGACCCAGTACTTC.